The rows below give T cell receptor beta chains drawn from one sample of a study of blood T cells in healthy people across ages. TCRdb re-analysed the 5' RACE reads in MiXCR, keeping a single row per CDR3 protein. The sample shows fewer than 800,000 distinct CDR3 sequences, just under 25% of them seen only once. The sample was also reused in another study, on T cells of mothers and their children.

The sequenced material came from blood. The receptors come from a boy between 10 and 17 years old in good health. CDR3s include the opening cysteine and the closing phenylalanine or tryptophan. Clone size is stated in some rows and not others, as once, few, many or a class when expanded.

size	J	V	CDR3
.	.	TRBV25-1	CASSESLTGEQYF
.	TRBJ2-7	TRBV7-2	CASSPAGPLTEQYF
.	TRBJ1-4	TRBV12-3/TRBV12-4	CASSRSTGWEEKLFF
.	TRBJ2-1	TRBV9	CASSSGVTTNEQFF
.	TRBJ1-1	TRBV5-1	CASSLPPNGGTEAFF
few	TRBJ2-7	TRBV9	CASSVDGDDYEQYF
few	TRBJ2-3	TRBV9	CASSVGTHTDTQYF
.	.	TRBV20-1	CSAREREGWDEQFF
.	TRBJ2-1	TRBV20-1	CSASNTGTSGGLAYNEQFF
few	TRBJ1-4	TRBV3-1	CASSQWGGTEKLFF
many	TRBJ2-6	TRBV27	CASSPRQGGDSGANVLTF
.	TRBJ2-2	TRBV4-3	CASSGGLPSTGELFF
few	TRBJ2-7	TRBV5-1	CASSLLYRGPYEQYF
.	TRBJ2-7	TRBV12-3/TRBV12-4	CASSSLYSYEQYF
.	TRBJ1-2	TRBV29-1	CSVEGGLSYGYTF
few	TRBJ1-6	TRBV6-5	CASSYSVGGGSPLHF
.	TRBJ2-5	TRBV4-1	CASSQVYQGPGTQYF
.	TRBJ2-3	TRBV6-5	CASSYSGTDTQYF
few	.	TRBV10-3	CAISEPGQASYEQYF
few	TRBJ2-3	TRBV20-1	CSPLDTSSTDTQYF
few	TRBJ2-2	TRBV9	CASSVEDGGASGELFF
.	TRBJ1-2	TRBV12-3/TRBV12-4	CASSYILQGLHGYTF
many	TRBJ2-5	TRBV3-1	CASSQARGRGETQYF
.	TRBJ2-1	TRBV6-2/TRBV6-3	CASSYGQSYNEQFF
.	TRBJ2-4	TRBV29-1	CSVALIDIQYF
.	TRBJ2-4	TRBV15	CATSESDRIQYF
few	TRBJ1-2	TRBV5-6	CASSQINSYGYTF
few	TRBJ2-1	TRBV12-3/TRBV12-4	CASTLAGERNEQFF
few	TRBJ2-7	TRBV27	CASTESGLGVYEQYF
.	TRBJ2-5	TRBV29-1	CSVGGLAGEYQETQYF
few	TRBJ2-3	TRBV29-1	CSVEGRLSTDTQYF
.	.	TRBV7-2	CASRLGQGAREQFF
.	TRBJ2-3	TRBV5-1	CASSLEATRADTQYF
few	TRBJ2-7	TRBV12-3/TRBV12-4	CASSRTGQGAGEQYF
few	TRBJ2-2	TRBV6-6	CASRPGQLYTGELFF
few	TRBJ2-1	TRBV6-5	CASNLHNEQFF
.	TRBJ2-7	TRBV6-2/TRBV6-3	CASSYSGRSYEQYF
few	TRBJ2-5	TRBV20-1	CSATDRGRDSGETQYF
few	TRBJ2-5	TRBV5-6	CASSLEPGRGWETQYF
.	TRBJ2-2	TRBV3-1	CASSQLAGRQSNTGELFF
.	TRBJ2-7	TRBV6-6	CASRDGQSYEQYF
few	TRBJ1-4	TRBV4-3	CASSQDRSAGSNEKLFF
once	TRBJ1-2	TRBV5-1	CASSFAGGYGYTF
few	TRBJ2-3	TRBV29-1	CSVATSGTDTQYF
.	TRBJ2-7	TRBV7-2	CASSLVAAYEQYF
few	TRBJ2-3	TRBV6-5	CASRLDYNTDTQYF
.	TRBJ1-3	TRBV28	CASSYPGPGAGNTIYF
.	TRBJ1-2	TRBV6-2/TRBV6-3	CASSYQGASYGYTF
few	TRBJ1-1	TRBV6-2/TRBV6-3	CASSFRTSLKAFF
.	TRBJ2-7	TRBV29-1	CSVEAARNEQYF
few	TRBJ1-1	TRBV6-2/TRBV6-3	CASSYSGRPEAFF
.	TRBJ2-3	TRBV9	CASSVEVATDTQYF
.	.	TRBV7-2	CASGGSGGSHNEQFF
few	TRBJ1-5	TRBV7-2	CASSLGRGNSNQPQHF
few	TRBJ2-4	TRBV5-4	CASSFSAQNIQYF